A selection of T cell receptor beta chains follows, all from one sample in a study of T cell repertoires in cytomegalovirus infection. These receptors lack a known antigen. MiXCR, applied by TCRdb to the reads, yields one record per CDR3 protein. The data show 900,000 to 950,000 distinct CDR3 sequences, about a third seen once. The specimen comprised cultured CD8+ T cells from PBMCs, sampled from culture after CMV antigen stimulation. These receptors all stem from a human donor in good health (CMV status not recorded). Some clones in this sample may be carry-over from other donors' samples. Both conserved end residues are trimmed from each CDR3.

v_call	j_call	cdr3_aa
TRBV10-2	TRBJ2-7	ASSDTGASYEQY
TRBV9	TRBJ1-1	ASSVITGGAF
TRBV27	TRBJ2-3	ASSPSSTGGVAQY
TRBV7-2	TRBJ2-5	ASNEEGSETQY
TRBV12-3/TRBV12-4	TRBJ1-6	ASSSGLPYSPLH
TRBV20-1	TRBJ1-1	SASSPRPLGAF
TRBV12-3/TRBV12-4	TRBJ1-2	ASSNPGPSNYGYT
TRBV28	TRBJ1-2	ASSLSQGPNYGYT
TRBV5-1	TRBJ2-7	ASSLAGKRYEQY
TRBV12-3/TRBV12-4	TRBJ2-5	ASKTGQETQY
TRBV2	TRBJ2-5	ASSERQVETQY
TRBV7-9	TRBJ1-2	ASSSSKTGGFGGYT
TRBV6-1	TRBJ2-7	ASSEAFGPYEQY
TRBV4-2	TRBJ2-5	ASSPDLEETQY
TRBV6-5	TRBJ2-5	ASSTTGDRGAETQY
TRBV7-9	TRBJ1-1	ASSYPGQIMNTEAF
TRBV7-7	TRBJ2-1	ASSLGLAGGVHEQF
TRBV12-3/TRBV12-4	TRBJ1-1	ASSSPQEGTEAF
TRBV7-2	TRBJ2-1	ASSNGLAGGPSSYNEQF
TRBV7-9	TRBJ2-7	ASSLPRDEPYEQY
TRBV7-9	TRBJ2-3	ASSLRPPSTDTQY
TRBV7-2	TRBJ1-1	ASSLTGAKNTEAF
TRBV27	TRBJ2-1	ASSLVVGGASNEQF
TRBV7-3	TRBJ1-1	ASSLRILGGAKMNTEAF
TRBV7-9	TRBJ2-1	ASSLGGLTYNEQF
TRBV6-6	TRBJ1-1	ASTPTEPKGAF
TRBV10-2	TRBJ2-7	ASSIGGRAEQY
TRBV12-5	TRBJ2-7	ASGYTPGQVYEQY
TRBV6-6	TRBJ2-3	ASSYLVGSGNTDTQY
TRBV6-2/TRBV6-3	TRBJ1-5	ASSYQTPQPQH